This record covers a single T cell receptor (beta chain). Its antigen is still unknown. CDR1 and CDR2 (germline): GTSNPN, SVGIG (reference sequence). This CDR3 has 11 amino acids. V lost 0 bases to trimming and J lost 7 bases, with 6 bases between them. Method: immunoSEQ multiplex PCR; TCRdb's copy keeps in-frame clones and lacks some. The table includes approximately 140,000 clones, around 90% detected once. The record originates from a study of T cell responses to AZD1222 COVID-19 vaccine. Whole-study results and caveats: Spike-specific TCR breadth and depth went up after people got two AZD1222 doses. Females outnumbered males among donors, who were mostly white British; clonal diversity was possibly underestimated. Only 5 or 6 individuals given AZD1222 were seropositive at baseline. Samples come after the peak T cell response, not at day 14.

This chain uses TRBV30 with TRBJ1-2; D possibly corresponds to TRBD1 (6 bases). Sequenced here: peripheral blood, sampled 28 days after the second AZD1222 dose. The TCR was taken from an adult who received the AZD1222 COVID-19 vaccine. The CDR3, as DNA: TGTGCCTGGAGTGTGGACAGTGGCTACACCTTC. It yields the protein CAWSVDSGYTF.